The 21 T cell receptor beta chains listed next were all sequenced from one sample in a study of T cells after somatic rescue of genetic block. The data were produced by immunoSEQ multiplex PCR, yet TCRdb's version contains in-frame clones alone and is incomplete. The table shows 45,000 to 70,000 clones, with approximately 96% occurring only once. Sequencing input: peripheral blood mononuclear cells (PBMCs). Source of these receptors: a child in the first two years of life.

The chain recombines TRBV21-1 with TRBJ2-7; the D call in the table, TRBD2, was not verified against the DNA. TRBV21-1 is classified as a pseudogene. This CDR3 contains 18 residues. CDR3 residues: CASSKWAGGLAGDREQYF. CDR3 coding DNA: TGTGCCAGCAGCAAATGGGCGGGAGGACTAGCGGGAGATCGGGAGCAGTACTTC.

The chain recombines TRBV5-4 with TRBJ2-2; 8 bases align to TRBD2. V lost 1 base, J lost 5 bases, and 4 bases stayed unmatched. Looked up from germline, CDR1 is SGHNT and CDR2 is YYREEE (reference sequence). This CDR3 comprises 15 residues. CDR3 residues: CASSLTSSGTGELFF. In DNA form, the CDR3 reads TGTGCCAGCAGCTTGACGTCTAGCGGGACCGGGGAGCTGTTTTTT.

This sequence joins TRBV30 and TRBJ1-1; 9 bases agree with TRBD1. Germline assignment: CDR1 GTSNPN and CDR2 SVGIG (reference sequence). The V segment lost 5 bases and the J segment 5 bases; nucleotides outside the gene matches: 6. The CDR3 length is 13 residues. CDR3 nucleotide sequence: TGTGCCTGGCGGGGACAGGGATGGACTGAAGCTTTCTTT. Protein product: CAWRGQGWTEAFF.

The V and J genes are TRBV5-6 and TRBJ1-1, with D perhaps matching TRBD1 (5 bases). Per germline, CDR1 SGHDT and CDR2 YYEEEE. This CDR3 contains 11 residues. V gave up 5 bases and J gave up 10 bases, with 12 bases separating them. CDR3 sequence: CASRPRDGAFF. The CDR3, as DNA: TGTGCCAGCAGGCCGAGGGACGGAGCTTTCTTT.

This chain uses TRBV2 with TRBJ2-7; the D gene is possibly TRBD2 (5 bases). The V gene's germline CDR1 is SNHLY and CDR2 FYNNEI. There are 13 residues in the CDR3. With 7 bases removed from V and 0 bases from J, the gap between germline ends came to 10 bases. In nucleotides, the CDR3 is TGTGCCAGCACGGCTAGCCTCTCCTACGAGCAGTACTTC. This encodes CASTASLSYEQYF.

This rearrangement joins TRBV4-1 to TRBJ2-5; TRBD2 aligns across 8 bases. The CDR3 runs to 18 residues. V was clipped by 4 bases and J by 0 bases; unmatched bases: 13. Looked up from germline, CDR1 is MGHRA and CDR2 is YSYEKL. CDR3 sequence (DNA): TGCGCCAGCAGCCCACGACGCGGGAGGCCAAGAGACCAAGAGACCCAGTACTTC. Translation gives CASSPRRGRPRDQETQYF.

This clone was seen only once. The CDR3 DNA follows: TGTGCCAGCAGTGAACACAGGGGGCTTATCGGGGAGCTGTTTTTT. It encodes CASSEHRGLIGELFF. V usage is TRBV2 and J usage is TRBJ2-2; 9 bases map to TRBD1. The germline V gene encodes CDR1 SNHLY and CDR2 FYNNEI. Unmatched junction bases numbered 5, after V lost 2 bases and J lost 7 bases. The CDR3 is made up of 15 amino acids.

The CDR3 DNA reads as TGTGCCAGCAGCCTTAGGGTACAGGGGGATAATGAAAAACTGTTTTTT. Translation gives CASSLRVQGDNEKLFF. The chain joins TRBV7-9 to TRBJ1-4; the match to TRBD1 covers 8 bases. This CDR3 comprises 16 residues. V was pared by 5 bases and J by 4 bases, with 9 bases of the junction left unmatched. Germline CDR1 and CDR2: SEHNR and FQNEAQ (reference sequence).

This chain joins TRBV5-1 and TRBJ2-3; TRBD2 aligns across 8 bases. Trimming at V came to 0 bases and at J to 2 bases, leaving 17 bases not matched to a gene. From germline, CDR1 is SGHRS and CDR2 YFSETQ. The CDR3 loop spans 20 amino acids. CDR3 region: CASSLAPVASGYSSTDTQYF. CDR3 bases: TGCGCCAGCAGCTTGGCCCCCGTCGCTAGCGGGTACAGTTCCACAGATACGCAGTATTTT. The full variable domain, with the rest looked up from reference TRBV5-1 and TRBJ2-3, is KAGVTQTPRYLIKTRGQQVTLSCSPISGHRSVSWYQQTPGQGLQFLFEYFSETQRNKGNFPGRFSGRQFSNSRSEMNVSTLELGDSALYLCASSLAPVASGYSSTDTQYFGPGTRLTVL.

The chain uses TRBV4-3 and TRBJ2-2; 10 nucleotides line up with TRBD1. V lost 4 bases and J lost 9; bases outside the gene matches: 2. CDR3 length: 13 amino acids. In germline, CDR1 is LGHNA, CDR2 YSLEER. CDR3: CASSRDRGRELFF. Here the CDR3 DNA reads TGCGCCAGCAGCCGCGACAGGGGGCGGGAGCTGTTTTTT.

The V call is TRBV10-3, the J call TRBJ2-3, with 11 bases aligning to TRBD2. The J segment lost 2 bases and the V segment lost 6 bases, leaving 7 bases of the junction unmatched. The CDR3 consists of 16 residues. Germline CDR1 ENHRY, CDR2 SYGVKD. DNA of the CDR3: TGTGCCATCAGCCCCGAACTAGCGGGAGCCACAGATACGCAGTATTTT. Translating gives CAISPELAGATDTQYF.

This chain connects TRBV28 to TRBJ2-7; no clear D. The CDR3 runs 12 residues. Looked up from germline, CDR1 is MDHEN and CDR2 is SYDVKM. V dropped 1 base and J dropped 5 bases, with 6 bases sitting between them. CDR3 residues: CASSLLRNEQYF. CDR3 DNA sequence: TGTGCCAGCAGTTTATTGAGAAACGAGCAGTACTTC. The entire variable domain, with the rest obtained from reference TRBV28 and TRBJ2-7, is as follows: DVKVTQSSRYLVKRTGEKVFLECVQDMDHENMFWYRQDPGLGLRLIYFSYDVKMKEKGDIPEGYSVSREKKERFSLILESASTNQTSMYLCASSLLRNEQYFGPGTRLTVT.

Concerning this clone itself: Other DNA variants within this sample encode the same CDR3. J is TRBJ2-7 and V is TRBV7-2, with TRBD2 matching 12 bases. CDR1 and CDR2 from the germline V gene are SGHTA and FQGNSA. With 1 base clipped from V and 1 base from J, the junction kept 5 bases outside the gene matches. CDR3 length equals 17 residues. In DNA form, the CDR3 reads TGTGCCAGCAGCTTAGGTACTAGCGGGAGGAGGTCCTACGAGCAGTACTTC. The encoded protein is CASSLGTSGRRSYEQYF.

This clone came up once. V and J are TRBV9 and TRBJ2-3; 8 bases align to TRBD2. CDR1 is SGDLS and CDR2 is YYNGEE in the germline V gene. Trimming at V came to 0 bases and at J to 5 bases, leaving 8 bases not matched to a gene. This CDR3 is built from 16 residues. CDR3: CASSVDGRAVIDTQYF. The CDR3 DNA sequence: TGTGCCAGCAGCGTAGACGGGAGGGCCGTGATAGATACGCAGTATTTT. The full variable domain, completed using reference TRBV9 and TRBJ2-3, is DSGVTQTPKHLITATGQRVTLRCSPRSGDLSVYWYQQSLDQGLQFLIQYYNGEERAKGNILERFSAQQFPDLHSELNLSSLELGDSALYFCASSVDGRAVIDTQYFGPGTRLTVL.

The chain couples TRBV7-2 to TRBJ2-7; 9 nucleotides line up with TRBD1. The CDR3 is 14 amino acids. CDR1 and CDR2 from the germline V gene are SGHTA and FQGNSA. Losses at the gene ends were 3 bases for V and 5 bases for J; bases not matched to a gene: 5. The CDR3 DNA is TGTGCCAGCAGCTTCGACAGGGGGGGTAACGAGCAGTACTTC. Protein sequence: CASSFDRGGNEQYF.

The chain employs TRBV9 and TRBJ2-2; possible D gene TRBD2, 6 bases. This CDR3 comprises 16 residues. CDR1 is SGDLS, CDR2 YYNGEE, per germline. Deletions cut 0 bases from V and 1 base from J, with 10 bases between. CDR3 sequence reads: CASSVVAELNTGELFF. The CDR3 nucleotides are TGTGCCAGCAGCGTAGTAGCGGAGCTGAACACCGGGGAGCTGTTTTTT.

This chain uses TRBV7-2 with TRBJ2-4; D not resolved. The V end lost 2 bases, the J end lost 8 bases, and 4 bases lay between the germline ends. CDR3 length: 11 residues. Germline V gene lookup returns CDR1 SGHTA and CDR2 FQGNSA. The CDR3 region is CASSLTDIQYF. The CDR3 DNA reads as TGTGCCAGCAGCTTAACGGACATTCAGTACTTC.

This chain links TRBV7-2 with TRBJ1-2; no clear D. V gave up 0 bases and J gave up 0 bases, with 2 bases separating them. Per the germline V gene, CDR1 is SGHTA and CDR2 is FQGNSA. The CDR3 contains 13 residues. This CDR3 is CASSLATNYGYTF. The CDR3 coding sequence is TGTGCCAGCAGCTTAGCAACTAACTATGGCTACACCTTC.

The rearrangement uses TRBV30 and TRBJ2-5; no clear D gene. V was cut by 0 bases and J by 5 bases, with 4 bases left in between. The CDR3 is 11 residues long. CDR1 GTSNPN and CDR2 SVGIG come from the germline V gene (reference sequence). CDR3 DNA: TGTGCCTGGAGTGTATTGGAGACCCAGTACTTC. Protein sequence: CAWSVLETQYF.

The chain couples TRBV4-2 to TRBJ1-5; D not certain. V was clipped by 3 bases and J by 1 base, with 4 bases between them. CDR1 is LGHNA, CDR2 YNFKEQ, per germline. This CDR3 has 13 residues. The CDR3 loop reads CASSHSSNQPQHF. CDR3 DNA sequence: TGTGCCAGCAGCCATTCCAGCAATCAGCCCCAGCATTTT.

The rearrangement joins TRBV4-1 to TRBJ1-3, with no clear D. Trimming pared 0 bases from V and 4 bases from J, leaving 16 bases between. This CDR3 is 17 amino acids long. The germline V gene has CDR1 MGHRA and CDR2 YSYEKL. The CDR3 DNA is TGCGCCAGCAGCCAAGAAGGGTTTACGGGGAGGGGAAACACCATATATTTT. Its protein product is CASSQEGFTGRGNTIYF.